This is a list of T cell receptor beta chains from one sample in a study of blood T cell repertoires in COVID-19. The data were produced by immunoSEQ multiplex PCR, yet TCRdb's version contains in-frame clones alone and is incomplete. Of approximately 220,000 clones detected, around 84% appear once; the ten largest clones hold 5.1%. Sample: peripheral blood. These receptors were taken from a woman aged 55-70 years who had recovered from COVID-19. The CDR3 runs from the conserved cysteine through the conserved F or W. Fields, in order: V gene, D gene, J gene, clone size, CDR3 DNA, CDR3 protein. D genes are given only for firm matches. Some rows mark clone size as missing; the rest say once, few, many or name a class of expanded clone.

TRBV7-3,TRBD2,TRBJ2-1,NA,TGTGCCAGCAGCTTGAATCGGGGGGTCTACAATGAGCAGTTCTTC,CASSLNRGVYNEQFF
TRBV13,NA,TRBJ1-1,few,TGTGCCAGCACCCTTAGCGGTGGGGCTTTCTTT,CASTLSGGAFF
TRBV9,TRBD2,TRBJ2-5,NA,TGTGCCAGCAGCGTAGGAGCTTCGGGTTGGGGAGGGCAAGAGACCCAGTACTTC,CASSVGASGWGGQETQYF
TRBV27,NA,TRBJ2-7,NA,TGTGCCAGCAGTTTATATTCGGGTCTGAGCTCCTACGAGCAGTACTTC,CASSLYSGLSSYEQYF
TRBV28,NA,TRBJ1-2,NA,TGTGCCAGCAGTCCCTACAGGGAACAGGATGGCTACACCTTC,CASSPYREQDGYTF
TRBV6-2/TRBV6-3,TRBD1,TRBJ1-1,NA,TGTGCCAGCACCCCAGGGGGAAGGGACACTGAAGCTTTCTTT,CASTPGGRDTEAFF
TRBV4-1,NA,TRBJ2-7,NA,TGCGCCAGCAGCCAAGACAAGGGGCAGGCCACCTACGAGCAGTACTTC,CASSQDKGQATYEQYF
TRBV6-2/TRBV6-3,NA,TRBJ1-1,NA,TGTGCCAGCAGCCGAGTCACTGAAGCTTTCTTT,CASSRVTEAFF
TRBV18,NA,TRBJ2-5,NA,TGTGCCAGCTCATCGGCCTTGGGAGGAGAGACCCAGTACTTC,CASSSALGGETQYF
TRBV6-5,NA,TRBJ1-6,NA,TGTGCCAGCAGTTATTTTCCCGAGGGAGATAATTCACCCCTCCACTTT,CASSYFPEGDNSPLHF
TRBV27,NA,TRBJ1-5,NA,TGTGCCAGCAGTTTCCGGGATGGTCAGCCCCAGCATTTT,CASSFRDGQPQHF
TRBV10-2,NA,TRBJ1-5,NA,TGCGCCAGCAGTGAAACAGGGAATCAGCCCCAGCATTTT,CASSETGNQPQHF
TRBV19,NA,TRBJ2-1,NA,TGTGCCAGTAGTATAGGAACAGGCGGTGGCTATGAGCAGTTCTTC,CASSIGTGGGYEQFF
TRBV7-8,NA,TRBJ1-3,few,TGTGCCAGCAGCTTAGCCCCTTCGACACCCTCTGGAAACACCATATATTTT,CASSLAPSTPSGNTIYF
TRBV4-2,TRBD1,TRBJ1-1,NA,TGTGCCAGCAGCCATAAGGGGGCTCCGAACACTGAAGCTTTCTTT,CASSHKGAPNTEAFF
TRBV15,NA,TRBJ2-5,NA,TGTGCCACCAGCAGAGCGAGGGAGACCCAGTACTTC,CATSRARETQYF
TRBV7-9,NA,TRBJ1-3,NA,TGTGCCAGCAGCTTATGGGGCCGAGGAAACACCATATATTTT,CASSLWGRGNTIYF
TRBV18,NA,TRBJ1-1,NA,TGTGCCAGCTCACCACGGGTGTATCAGGGCACTGAAGCTTTCTTT,CASSPRVYQGTEAFF
TRBV4-3,NA,TRBJ2-3,NA,TGCGCCAGCAGCCAAGATCGGGTACAGGGACAAGATACGCAGTATTTT,CASSQDRVQGQDTQYF
TRBV4-1,TRBD2,TRBJ2-1,few,TGCGCCAGCAGACCTGGACTAGCGGGGGGCCCGAGCTCCTACAATGAGCAGTTCTTC,CASRPGLAGGPSSYNEQFF